Given below is one T cell receptor (beta chain) in context. Its antigen specificity is not known. The record has no base qualities; no much larger clone is one base away. This entry is derived from a study of CD8+ T cells in alopecia areata (dated by TCRdb to the late 2010s). Study-wide context: Treated patients were enrolled in an open-label pilot trial of oral tofacitinib at 5 to 10 mg twice daily for moderate-to-severe alopecia areata. immunoSEQ multiplex PCR using 35 Vbeta forward primers and 13 Jbeta reverse primers was used to amplify TCRbeta CDR3 regions. Tofacitinib-treated patients had biopsies at baseline and at 4 and 24 weeks of treatment, with a later scalp biopsy in several patients. In both human patients and the C3H/HeJ mouse model, the study applied high-throughput TCRbeta sequencing to look at T cell clonal expansion in alopecia areata. Tofacitinib was given for 6 to 18 months, followed by 6 months of follow-up off drug to assess delayed response and recurrence. For the treated patients, the SALT score, which quantifies what percentage of scalp surface area is affected, served as the measure of disease severity. In humans, TCRbeta sequencing was performed on scalp tissue and on sorted CD4+ and CD8+ peripheral blood T cells from healthy controls and from patients with patchy or totalis/universalis alopecia areata. Clonality in the scalp was compared among normal scalp (n=4), patchy alopecia areata scalp (n=8), and alopecia totalis/universalis scalp (n=8). RNA came from the PAXgene miRNA kit for fixed scalp, the miRNeasy kit for PBMCs, and the RNeasy kit for mouse skin. Findings and caveats that apply to the study as a whole: During tofacitinib treatment, many expanded lesional clones remained in scalp and blood, and this persistence may partly explain relapse after treatment is stopped. Because the treated cohort was small and had only one nonresponder, larger studies are needed to examine links between baseline CD8+ expansion and response. Shared TCR sequences between patients were less evident than in mice, which may be partly attributable to HLA diversity in the patient population. Compared with normal scalp, lesional scalp had higher clonality and more expanded CD8+ clones, particularly in alopecia totalis/universalis, a pattern that suggests antigenic drive. Scalp TCR repertoire analysis is complicated because resident alphabeta T cells in normal human skin are also sequenced, whereas mouse skin is dominated by gammadelta T cells. With tofacitinib, both scalp clonality and the number of expanded CD8+ clones among the top 100 scalp clones went down significantly.

What this sample's treatment or condition label stands for: oral pan-JAK inhibitor, 5-10 mg twice daily. Lesional scalp punch biopsies and peripheral blood were obtained from alopecia areata patients. After PBMCs were isolated by density centrifugation and stained for CD3, CD4 and CD8, a FACSAria was used to sort CD4+ and CD8+ T cells. Compared with germline, V lacks 4 bases and J lacks 2 bases; bases without a gene match: 5. Per the germline V gene (reference sequence), GTSNPN is the CDR1 and SVGIG is the CDR2. The CDR3 holds 14 amino acids from the cysteine to the phenylalanine. Just CDR3 DNA is preserved here, 42 bases in frame from base 1. The library was generated by the immunoSEQ multiplex PCR assay. RNA was extracted from all samples and reverse transcribed into cDNA, which served as template for TCR sequencing. SuperScript III was used to make first-strand cDNA, primed with a 2:1 mix of oligo-dT and random hexamers. A synthetic immune receptor repertoire was used to assess amplification bias, and residual bias was removed computationally. The study's processing was this. Raw reads were preprocessed to remove errors, and CDR3 was defined according to IMGT conventions as the region from the conserved cysteine to phenylalanine. Clonality was computed by normalizing Shannon entropy by log2 of the number of productive unique TCRs and subtracting the result from 1. Whether each scalp clone was CD4 or CD8 was inferred by checking scalp TCRbeta sequences against the CD4 and CD8 repertoires from sorted blood. The clones in this table, taken by TCRdb from immuneACCESS, are in-frame only. Not every clone is retained; where verified, under half of the shortfall comes from an unresolved V gene, and the cause of the rest is unknown. The DNA gave D and trimming, while V, J and clone size come from that table. The sample contains under 110,000 clones, 60% of them found a single time. The biggest ten clones account for 15% to 20% of the sample.

This receptor was taken from a human donor with alopecia areata. The sequenced sample was CD8+ T cells sorted from blood, obtained at approximately week 60, from a patient treated with tofacitinib. The V and J segments used are TRBV30 and TRBJ1-3; 7 bases in the junction line up with TRBD1. The CDR3 loop reads CAWMTGTAGNTIYF. At the DNA level, the sequence is TGTGCCTGGATGACCGGGACAGCTGGAAACACCATATATTTT. Beyond the CDR3, the reference TRBV30 and TRBJ1-3 genes provide the residues; the full variable domain reads: SQTIHQWPATLVQPVGSPLSLECTVEGTSNPNLYWYRQAAGRGLQLLFYSVGIGQISSEVPQNLSASRPQDRQFILSSKKLLLSDSGFYLCAWMTGTAGNTIYFGEGSWLTVV.